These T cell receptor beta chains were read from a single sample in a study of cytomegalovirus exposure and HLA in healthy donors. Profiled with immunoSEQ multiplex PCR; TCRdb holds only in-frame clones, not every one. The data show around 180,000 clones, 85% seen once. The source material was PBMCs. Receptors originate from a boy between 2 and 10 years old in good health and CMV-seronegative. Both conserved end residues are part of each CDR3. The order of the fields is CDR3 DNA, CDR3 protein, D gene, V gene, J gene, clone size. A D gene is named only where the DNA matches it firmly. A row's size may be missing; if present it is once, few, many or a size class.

CDR3 DNA: TGTGCCAGTAGTCCTCTAGCGGGAGTCACAGATACGCAGTATTTT; CDR3 protein: CASSPLAGVTDTQYF; D gene: TRBD2; V gene: TRBV19; J gene: TRBJ2-3; clone size: .
CDR3 DNA: TGTGCCACCAGCAGAGTCCCCCTAGCCAAAAACATTCAGTACTTC; CDR3 protein: CATSRVPLAKNIQYF; D gene: .; V gene: TRBV15; J gene: TRBJ2-4; clone size: .
CDR3 DNA: TGTGCCAGCAGCGTAGAATCCTCCCCAGGAGGAAACACCATATATTTT; CDR3 protein: CASSVESSPGGNTIYF; D gene: .; V gene: TRBV9; J gene: TRBJ1-3; clone size: once
CDR3 DNA: TGTGCCAGCAGCTGGATCGGGGGAAGGGAGACCCAGTACTTC; CDR3 protein: CASSWIGGRETQYF; D gene: .; V gene: TRBV11-2; J gene: TRBJ2-5; clone size: .
CDR3 DNA: TGTGCCAGCAGACACGGGACAGGAAGCACCTACGAGCAGTACTTC; CDR3 protein: CASRHGTGSTYEQYF; D gene: TRBD1; V gene: TRBV6-6; J gene: TRBJ2-7; clone size: .
CDR3 DNA: TGTGCCACCAGCTTTTCGCAGGGGGCCGCAGATACGCAGTATTTT; CDR3 protein: CATSFSQGAADTQYF; D gene: TRBD1; V gene: TRBV15; J gene: TRBJ2-3; clone size: .
CDR3 DNA: TGTGCCAGCAGTGAACTCAGCACCGGGGAGCTGTTTTTT; CDR3 protein: CASSELSTGELFF; D gene: .; V gene: TRBV2; J gene: TRBJ2-2; clone size: once
CDR3 DNA: TGTGCCAGCAGGGGGGATGGGGCGGGGGGAAACACCATATATTTT; CDR3 protein: CASRGDGAGGNTIYF; D gene: .; V gene: TRBV6-6; J gene: TRBJ1-3; clone size: .
CDR3 DNA: TGCAGCGCCCTGGACAGGGTGGGCTACACCTTC; CDR3 protein: CSALDRVGYTF; D gene: TRBD1; V gene: TRBV29-1; J gene: TRBJ1-2; clone size: .
CDR3 DNA: TGTGCCAGCAGCCCGACCGGGGGCTACAATGAGCAGTTCTTC; CDR3 protein: CASSPTGGYNEQFF; D gene: .; V gene: TRBV28; J gene: TRBJ2-1; clone size: .
CDR3 DNA: TGTGCCAGCAGCTTGGGACTAGCGGTCCTTTACGAGCAGTACTTC; CDR3 protein: CASSLGLAVLYEQYF; D gene: TRBD2; V gene: TRBV7-2; J gene: TRBJ2-7; clone size: .
CDR3 DNA: TGTGCCAGCAGCTTTGTGTCAGGGGCCCCAGGGCAGCCCCAGCATTTT; CDR3 protein: CASSFVSGAPGQPQHF; D gene: .; V gene: TRBV5-8; J gene: TRBJ1-5; clone size: .
CDR3 DNA: TGTGCCAGCAGACCTCCGGGGGGGAACGCTGAAGCTTTCTTT; CDR3 protein: CASRPPGGNAEAFF; D gene: .; V gene: TRBV6-1; J gene: TRBJ1-1; clone size: .
CDR3 DNA: TGCGCCAGCAGCTTGTCGGGGGACTATGGCTACACCTTC; CDR3 protein: CASSLSGDYGYTF; D gene: .; V gene: TRBV5-1; J gene: TRBJ1-2; clone size: once
CDR3 DNA: TGTGCTAGCAGCTCTTCGACAGCCACAGATACGCAGTATTTT; CDR3 protein: CASSSSTATDTQYF; D gene: .; V gene: TRBV7-7; J gene: TRBJ2-3; clone size: .
CDR3 DNA: TGTGCCAGCATCCTCGGACACGGGAACACTGAAGCTTTCTTT; CDR3 protein: CASILGHGNTEAFF; D gene: .; V gene: TRBV6-5; J gene: TRBJ1-1; clone size: once
CDR3 DNA: TGTTCCAGCAGCTTAGGAGGGACAGGGCCCTACGAGCAGTACTTC; CDR3 protein: CSSSLGGTGPYEQYF; D gene: TRBD1; V gene: TRBV7-9; J gene: TRBJ2-7; clone size: .
CDR3 DNA: TGTGCCAGTAGTAGGTTCGCAGGGGCTAGCGGGGGGTCCCAAGAGACCCAGTACTTC; CDR3 protein: CASSRFAGASGGSQETQYF; D gene: TRBD2; V gene: TRBV19; J gene: TRBJ2-5; clone size: .
CDR3 DNA: TGTGCCAGCAGCGCGGAGGCAACAGGGAGCCAGTACTTC; CDR3 protein: CASSAEATGSQYF; D gene: .; V gene: TRBV7-2; J gene: TRBJ2-5; clone size: .
CDR3 DNA: TGTGCCAGTAGTATCGGGAGGACTGAAGCTTTCTTT; CDR3 protein: CASSIGRTEAFF; D gene: .; V gene: TRBV19; J gene: TRBJ1-1; clone size: .
CDR3 DNA: TGTGCCAGCAGCGTCGGAGAGACCCAGTACTTC; CDR3 protein: CASSVGETQYF; D gene: .; V gene: TRBV11-1; J gene: TRBJ2-5; clone size: .
CDR3 DNA: TGTGCCAGCAGTCTAACGGGACAGTTTAGCGATCAGCCCCAGCATTTT; CDR3 protein: CASSLTGQFSDQPQHF; D gene: TRBD1; V gene: TRBV28; J gene: TRBJ1-5; clone size: .
CDR3 DNA: TGTGCCAGCAGTGAAGTTAGTAGCGGAGGCTCCTACAATGAGCAGTTCTTC; CDR3 protein: CASSEVSSGGSYNEQFF; D gene: .; V gene: TRBV6-1; J gene: TRBJ2-1; clone size: .
CDR3 DNA: TGTGCCAGTAGTATGGGACAGGGCAGGTGGACCGGGGAGCTGTTTTTT; CDR3 protein: CASSMGQGRWTGELFF; D gene: TRBD1; V gene: TRBV19; J gene: TRBJ2-2; clone size: .
CDR3 DNA: TGTGCCAGCAGCTTAGACTTCGAGCAGTACTTC; CDR3 protein: CASSLDFEQYF; D gene: .; V gene: TRBV11-2; J gene: TRBJ2-7; clone size: .
CDR3 DNA: TGTGCCTGCGCCCGGGGGGGTAATCAGCCCCAGCATTTT; CDR3 protein: CACARGGNQPQHF; D gene: .; V gene: TRBV30; J gene: TRBJ1-5; clone size: .
CDR3 DNA: TGTGCTAGCAGCCCTGGGACTAGCGGCACAGATACGCAGTATTTT; CDR3 protein: CASSPGTSGTDTQYF; D gene: TRBD2; V gene: TRBV7-7; J gene: TRBJ2-3; clone size: once
CDR3 DNA: TGTGCCAGTAGTATGCCGGGACAGACCTCTGGAAACACCATATATTTT; CDR3 protein: CASSMPGQTSGNTIYF; D gene: TRBD1; V gene: TRBV19; J gene: TRBJ1-3; clone size: .
CDR3 DNA: TGTGCCAGCAGCTCGAGGCTACGACGGGGGACCCAGTACTTC; CDR3 protein: CASSSRLRRGTQYF; D gene: .; V gene: TRBV28; J gene: TRBJ2-5; clone size: .
CDR3 DNA: TGTGCCAGCAGCCGACAGTACACCGGGGAGCTGTTTTTT; CDR3 protein: CASSRQYTGELFF; D gene: .; V gene: TRBV5-6; J gene: TRBJ2-2; clone size: .
CDR3 DNA: TGTGCCAGCAGCGGCCCAGCGGGGCCCGGGACCCAGTACTTC; CDR3 protein: CASSGPAGPGTQYF; D gene: TRBD2; V gene: TRBV5-4; J gene: TRBJ2-5; clone size: few
CDR3 DNA: TGTGCCAGTAGTCCAGATCCCAGTGTCCTAGCCAAAAACATTCAGTACTTC; CDR3 protein: CASSPDPSVLAKNIQYF; D gene: .; V gene: TRBV19; J gene: TRBJ2-4; clone size: .
CDR3 DNA: TGTGCCAGCAGCATCTTCAGGGTTGGGAACACTGAAGCTTTCTTT; CDR3 protein: CASSIFRVGNTEAFF; D gene: .; V gene: TRBV28; J gene: TRBJ1-1; clone size: .
CDR3 DNA: TGTGCCAGCAGCTTAGGGAGCTCCTATAATTCACCCCTCCACTTT; CDR3 protein: CASSLGSSYNSPLHF; D gene: .; V gene: TRBV7-2; J gene: TRBJ1-6; clone size: once
CDR3 DNA: TGTGCCAGCAGCTTAGCACAGGGGGCGCTTAATGAGCAGTTCTTC; CDR3 protein: CASSLAQGALNEQFF; D gene: TRBD1; V gene: TRBV7-2; J gene: TRBJ2-1; clone size: .
CDR3 DNA: TGTGCCAGCAGTGATGGGGAGGATCAGCCCCAGCATTTT; CDR3 protein: CASSDGEDQPQHF; D gene: .; V gene: TRBV2; J gene: TRBJ1-5; clone size: .
CDR3 DNA: TGTGCCAGCAGCTTACAACAGGAGACTGGCTACACCTTC; CDR3 protein: CASSLQQETGYTF; D gene: .; V gene: TRBV11-2; J gene: TRBJ1-2; clone size: .
CDR3 DNA: TGTGCCATCAGTGGAGACTCTGGAAACACCATATATTTT; CDR3 protein: CAISGDSGNTIYF; D gene: .; V gene: TRBV10-3; J gene: TRBJ1-3; clone size: .
CDR3 DNA: TGTGCCAGTCCTCGGAACTGGGGGGTTCGGACAGGGAAGGTCAAAAACATTCAGTACTTC; CDR3 protein: CASPRNWGVRTGKVKNIQYF; D gene: TRBD1; V gene: TRBV27; J gene: TRBJ2-4; clone size: .
CDR3 DNA: TGTGCCAGCAGTCCACGGAGAGGGCCTTTGAGCACAGATACGCAGTATTTT; CDR3 protein: CASSPRRGPLSTDTQYF; D gene: .; V gene: TRBV28; J gene: TRBJ2-3; clone size: few
CDR3 DNA: TGTGCCAGCAGGAAGACAGGGGGAGAGGATCAGCCCCAGCATTTT; CDR3 protein: CASRKTGGEDQPQHF; D gene: TRBD1; V gene: TRBV6-1; J gene: TRBJ1-5; clone size: .
CDR3 DNA: TGTGCCAGCAGCTTAAGTTCGCAGAGCACAGATACGCAGTATTTT; CDR3 protein: CASSLSSQSTDTQYF; D gene: .; V gene: TRBV7-2; J gene: TRBJ2-3; clone size: .
CDR3 DNA: TGTGCCAGCAGACTAGCGGGATCCTCCTACGAGCAGTACTTC; CDR3 protein: CASRLAGSSYEQYF; D gene: TRBD2; V gene: TRBV4-2; J gene: TRBJ2-7; clone size: .
CDR3 DNA: .; CDR3 protein: CASSFGPGTSGSSYNEQFF; D gene: .; V gene: TRBV28; J gene: TRBJ2-1; clone size: .